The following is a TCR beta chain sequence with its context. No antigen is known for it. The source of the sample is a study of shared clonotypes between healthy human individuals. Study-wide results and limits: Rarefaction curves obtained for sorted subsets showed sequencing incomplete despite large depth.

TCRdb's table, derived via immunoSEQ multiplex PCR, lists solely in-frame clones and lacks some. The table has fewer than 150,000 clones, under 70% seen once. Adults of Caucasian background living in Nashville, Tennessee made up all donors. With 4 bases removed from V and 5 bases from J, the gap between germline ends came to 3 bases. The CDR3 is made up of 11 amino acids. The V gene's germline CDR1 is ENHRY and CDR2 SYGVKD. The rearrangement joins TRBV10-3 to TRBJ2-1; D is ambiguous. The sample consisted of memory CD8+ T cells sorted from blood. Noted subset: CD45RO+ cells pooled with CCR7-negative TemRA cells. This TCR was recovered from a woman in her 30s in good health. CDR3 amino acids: CAISVNNEQFF. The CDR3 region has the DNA TGTGCCATCAGTGTAAACAATGAGCAGTTCTTC.